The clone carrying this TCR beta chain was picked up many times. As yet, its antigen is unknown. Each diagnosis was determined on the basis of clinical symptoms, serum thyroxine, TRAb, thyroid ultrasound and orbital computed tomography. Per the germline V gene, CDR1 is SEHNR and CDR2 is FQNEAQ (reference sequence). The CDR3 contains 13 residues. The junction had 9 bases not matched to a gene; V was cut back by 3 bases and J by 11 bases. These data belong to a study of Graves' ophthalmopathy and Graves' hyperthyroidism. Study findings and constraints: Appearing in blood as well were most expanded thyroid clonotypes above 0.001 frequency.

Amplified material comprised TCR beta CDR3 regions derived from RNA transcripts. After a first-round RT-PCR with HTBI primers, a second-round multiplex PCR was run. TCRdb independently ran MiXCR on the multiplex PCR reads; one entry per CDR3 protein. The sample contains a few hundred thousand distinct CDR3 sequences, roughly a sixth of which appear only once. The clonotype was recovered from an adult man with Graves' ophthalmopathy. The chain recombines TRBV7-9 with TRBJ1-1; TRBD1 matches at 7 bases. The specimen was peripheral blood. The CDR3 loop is CASSFDRDTWAFF. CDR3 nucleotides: TGTGCCAGCAGCTTCGACAGGGATACTTGGGCTTTCTTT.